This TCR beta chain was captured by sequencing in a study of CD8 T cells in Susac syndrome. From blood CD8+ and CD4+ T cells, TCR beta sequences were generated. The authors negatively isolated CD8+ and CD4+ T cells and FACS-enriched TEMRA cells. It was with random hexamers that roughly 0.5 to 1 ug RNA was reverse transcribed. Across 54 Vbeta and 13 Jbeta, TCR beta CDR3 was amplified with immunoSEQ multiplex PCR. TCRdb reprocessed the immunoSEQ multiplex PCR reads with MiXCR, giving one entry per CDR3 protein. Of approximately 280,000 distinct CDR3 sequences listed, approximately 81% are singletons. The length of the CDR3 is 12 residues. Trimming took off 2 bases at V and 10 bases at J, with 10 bases between the two ends. Germline lookup yields CDR1 MNHEY and CDR2 SMNVEV (reference sequence).

The clonotype was recovered from a human donor with multiple sclerosis. The sample comprised CD8+ T cells from PBMCs. The V and J genes are TRBV27 and TRBJ2-3; D might be TRBD2 (5 bases). The CDR3 loop reads CASSLGTEAQYF. CDR3 in DNA: TGTGCCAGCAGTTTAGGTACGGAGGCGCAGTATTTT.